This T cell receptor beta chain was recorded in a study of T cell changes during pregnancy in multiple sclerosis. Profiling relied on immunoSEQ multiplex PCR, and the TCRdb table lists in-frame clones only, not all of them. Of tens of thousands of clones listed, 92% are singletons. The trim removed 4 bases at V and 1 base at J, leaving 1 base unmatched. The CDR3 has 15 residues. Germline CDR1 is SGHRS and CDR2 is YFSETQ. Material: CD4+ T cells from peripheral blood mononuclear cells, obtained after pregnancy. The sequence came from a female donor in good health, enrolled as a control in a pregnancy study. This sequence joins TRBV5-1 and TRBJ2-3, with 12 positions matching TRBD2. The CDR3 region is CASSRTSGGTDTQYF. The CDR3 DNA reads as TGCGCCAGCAGCCGGACTAGCGGGGGCACAGATACGCAGTATTTT. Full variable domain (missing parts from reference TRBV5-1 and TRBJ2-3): KAGVTQTPRYLIKTRGQQVTLSCSPISGHRSVSWYQQTPGQGLQFLFEYFSETQRNKGNFPGRFSGRQFSNSRSEMNVSTLELGDSALYLCASSRTSGGTDTQYFGPGTRLTVL.